Following are 10 T cell receptor beta chains from one sample sequenced in a study of blood T cell repertoires in COVID-19. Sequencing used immunoSEQ multiplex PCR; TCRdb keeps in-frame clones, though not all of them. This repertoire shows 250,000 to 350,000 clones, roughly 86% found once; its top ten account for 11%. The sample was peripheral blood. Receptor source: a woman aged 25 to 45 with COVID-19, enrolled during active disease.

This chain links TRBV3-1 (or the pseudogene TRBV3-2) with TRBJ1-4; tentatively, D is TRBD1 (5 bases). Trimming took 1 base from V and 4 from J, leaving 13 bases between them. Germline CDR1 reads LGHDT; CDR2 reads YNNKEL (reference sequence). The CDR3 runs to 16 residues. The CDR3 coding sequence is TGTGCCAGCAGCCAAGCGAGTCAGGGTCTTAATGAAAAACTGTTTTTT. It specifies CASSQASQGLNEKLFF.

This clone was counted once. This chain's CDR3 is CASSLTGSSSDTQYF. The CDR3 nucleotides read TGTGCCAGCAGCTTGACAGGGTCCTCTTCTGATACGCAGTATTTT. The V and J genes are TRBV5-5 and TRBJ2-3; perhaps TRBD1 as D (6 bases). Germline values: CDR1 SGHKS, CDR2 YYEKEE (reference sequence). Trimming took off 1 base at V and 6 bases at J, with 15 bases between the two ends. This CDR3 is built from 15 residues.

The genes are TRBV2 and TRBJ2-7, with D tentatively TRBD2 (5 bases). The germline CDR1 and CDR2 sequences are SNHLY and FYNNEI. Trimming took off 1 base at V and 0 bases at J, with 10 bases between the two ends. This CDR3 has 15 residues. In DNA form, the CDR3 reads TGTGCCAGCAGTGAAGGGACTCCTTACTCCTACGAGCAGTACTTC. It yields the protein CASSEGTPYSYEQYF.

V and J are TRBV28 and TRBJ1-1; 8 positions agree with TRBD1. The CDR3 extends over 13 amino acids. J gave up 5 bases and V 6 bases, and 5 bases lay outside the gene matches. Germline lookup yields CDR1 MDHEN and CDR2 SYDVKM. Written as DNA, the CDR3 is TGTGCCAGCAGGAGGGGACAGGTAACTGAAGCTTTCTTT. As protein: CASRRGQVTEAFF.

The chain carries TRBV7-9 and TRBJ1-2, with D possibly matching TRBD1 (6 bases). CDR3 length: 16 amino acids. The V end lost 5 bases, the J end lost 5 bases, and 21 bases lay between the germline ends. Germline lookup yields CDR1 SEHNR and CDR2 FQNEAQ (reference sequence). The CDR3 loop is CASSRPSTGTDYGYTF. The CDR3 DNA sequence: TGTGCCAGCAGCCGACCGTCGACAGGAACTGATTATGGCTACACCTTC.

A word on this clone: Other DNA sequences in the sample encode the same CDR3. This chain joins TRBV20-1 and TRBJ2-7, with 8 bases matching TRBD2. CDR3 length: 16 residues. Germline V gives CDR1 DFQATT, CDR2 SNEGSKA (reference sequence). The junction had 13 bases not matched to a gene; V was cut back by 3 bases and J by 3 bases. The CDR3 protein is CSASSSLGRADYEQYF. DNA of the CDR3: TGCAGTGCTAGTTCTTCTCTCGGGAGGGCTGACTACGAGCAGTACTTC.

The chain has TRBV6-2 or TRBV6-3 and TRBJ2-7, with D possibly TRBD2 on 6 matching bases. Trimming removed 5 bases from V and 9 bases from J, with 20 bases in between. Germline values: CDR1 MNHEY, CDR2 SVGEGT. The CDR3 is 14 residues long. CDR3 amino acids: CASSVGFGGAGQYF. DNA of the CDR3: TGTGCCAGCAGTGTAGGATTTGGCGGGGCAGGGCAGTACTTC.

The rearrangement joins TRBV7-9 to TRBJ1-2; 10 nucleotides align to TRBD1. Germline V gene lookup returns CDR1 SEHNR and CDR2 FQNEAQ (reference sequence). With 1 base clipped from V and 8 bases from J, the junction kept 10 bases outside the gene matches. The CDR3 consists of 16 residues. CDR3 sequence: CASSLEVGTGDKGYTF. DNA of the CDR3: TGTGCCAGCAGCTTAGAGGTGGGGACAGGGGATAAAGGCTACACCTTC.

This clone has a handful of counts. Here the CDR3 reads CATSRTFRGYTDTQYF. The DNA of the CDR3 is TGTGCCACCAGCAGGACCTTTCGAGGGTACACAGATACGCAGTATTTT. The rearrangement links TRBV15 to TRBJ2-3, with D perhaps TRBD2 (5 bases). This CDR3 contains 16 residues. Per germline, CDR1 LNHNV and CDR2 YYDKDF (reference sequence). Trimming removed 3 bases from V and 2 bases from J, with 15 bases in between.

This clone was seen a single time. This rearrangement joins TRBV19 to TRBJ2-3; D call uncertain. Germline V CDR1 and CDR2: LNHDA, SQIVND (reference sequence). With 7 bases removed from V and 1 base from J, the gap between germline ends came to 9 bases. CDR3 length: 13 residues. CDR3 sequence reads: CASTGLGTDTQYF. The CDR3 DNA reads TGTGCCAGTACGGGTCTGGGCACAGATACGCAGTATTTT.